This T cell receptor beta chain was sequenced during a study of spatial heterogeneity in lung cancer. Study-wide background: Across the raw uncorrected reads, a unique TCR and UMI combination was observed, on average, more than ten times. Study observations and caveats: Ubiquitous expanded tumor TCRs showed up in blood more at resection than follow-up.

V lost 1 base to trimming and J lost 8 bases; unmatched junction nucleotides: 8. Germline assignment: CDR1 LGHNA and CDR2 YNFKEQ. The CDR3 loop spans 16 amino acids. Time point denoted: sample taken at primary tumor resection. Unsorted whole RNA samples from tumor, nontumor lung or frozen PBMC were sequenced. Individual TCR cDNA molecules each bore their own unique molecular identifier. MiXCR, run by TCRdb on the 5' RACE reads, gives a single entry per CDR3 protein. The table has approximately 90,000 distinct CDR3 sequences, roughly 10% seen once. Comments on this clonotype: Its antigen is undetermined.

This specimen was PBMCs, taken at surgery. The TCR originated in a male donor with early-stage non-small cell lung cancer. This chain connects TRBV4-2 to TRBJ1-2; 12 positions agree with TRBD1. CDR3 sequence: CASSQASGQGAEGYTF. The CDR3 DNA is TGTGCCAGCAGCCAAGCGTCGGGACAGGGGGCCGAAGGCTACACCTTC.